This T cell receptor (beta chain) originates from a study of Ad26.COV2.S vaccination and SARS-CoV-2 variants. Generated by immunoSEQ multiplex PCR, the TCRdb table keeps only in-frame clones and is missing some. This sample yields about 450,000 clones, of which 85% to 90% are seen a single time; about 2.4% belongs to the top ten. V lost 1 base to trimming and J lost 5 bases, with 8 bases between them. The CDR3 has 13 residues. Germline V gene data show CDR1 as LNHNV and CDR2 as YYDKDF (reference sequence). Sample treatment: some 20 received Ad26.COV2.S at low or high dose, single or two shots; about 5 received placebo; per-sample allocation not given. At day 63 after the first vaccine or placebo injection, samples were drawn.

This clonotype originated in a person aged 18-65 years who received the Ad26.COV2.S COVID-19 vaccine or a placebo. The sequencing used peripheral blood, collected in a trial of Ad26.COV2.S vaccine versus placebo. The chain employs TRBV15 and TRBJ1-1; a weak D match, TRBD1 (5 bases). The CDR3 protein is CATSRGWGTEAFF. Here the CDR3 DNA reads TGTGCCACCAGCAGAGGGTGGGGGACTGAAGCTTTCTTT.